This TCR beta chain was recovered during a study of T-cell reconstitution after alpha-beta-depleted transplantation in children. This clonotype was seen only a few times. The library targeted TCRbeta and was prepared with unique molecular identifiers. TCRdb analysed the PCR reads with MiXCR anew, one entry per CDR3 protein. The sample has approximately 420,000 distinct CDR3 sequences, roughly 10% seen once. The CDR3 is 14 residues long. Looked up from germline, CDR1 is KGHDR and CDR2 is SFDVKD. V was trimmed by 3 bases and J by 5 bases, leaving 9 bases between them. The TCR originated in a human donor who donated a stem cell graft to a child with acute myeloid leukemia. The V gene is TRBV24-1, the J gene TRBJ2-2, with D possibly matching TRBD1 (6 bases). This material consisted of PBMCs from the stem cell graft donor, taken from the stem cell graft. The CDR3 sequence: CATSDPGTTGELFF. CDR3 coding DNA: TGTGCCACCAGTGATCCCGGGACAACCGGGGAGCTGTTTTTT.